One sample yielded the 25 T cell receptor beta chains listed below, sequenced in a study of T-cell memory formation after mild COVID-19. One entry per CDR3 protein, called by TCRdb with MiXCR from the 5' RACE reads. The table records about 430,000 distinct CDR3 sequences, 20% to 25% of them present only once. The specimen was PBMCs or a T cell subset sorted from them (not recorded which). The receptors derive from an adult woman who had mild COVID-19 (a few samples of this study predate the infection). Cell type and time point are not known.

The rearrangement links TRBV7-8 to TRBJ2-5; either TRBD1 or TRBD2 may supply D (5 bases each). The germline CDR1 and CDR2 sequences are SGHVS and FQNEAQ. The CDR3 length is 17 residues. Trimming pared 0 bases from V and 2 bases from J, leaving 16 bases between. CDR3 sequence: CASSLAQWGNAQETQYF. The CDR3 DNA follows: TGTGCCAGCAGCTTAGCGCAATGGGGGAATGCTCAAGAGACCCAGTACTTC. The entire variable domain, with the rest obtained from reference TRBV7-8 and TRBJ2-5, is as follows: GAGVSQSPRYKVAKRGQDVALRCDPISGHVSLFWYQQALGQGPEFLTYFQNEAQLDKSGLPSDRFFAERPEGSVSTLKIQRTQQEDSAVYLCASSLAQWGNAQETQYFGPGTRLLVL.

This chain connects TRBV9 to TRBJ1-2, with 7 bases identical to TRBD1. There are 14 residues in the CDR3. J lost 3 bases, V lost 3 bases, and 5 bases had no gene match. The germline CDR1 and CDR2 sequences are SGDLS and YYNGEE. The CDR3 reads CASSDGTDDYGYTF. The CDR3 DNA is TGTGCCAGCAGCGACGGGACAGATGACTATGGCTACACCTTC.

The V and J genes are TRBV7-2 and TRBJ1-5; TRBD1 matches 9 bases. This CDR3 region has 14 residues. After removal of 5 bases from V and 5 bases from J, the junction contained 4 bases not matched to a gene. Germline V CDR1 and CDR2: SGHTA, FQGNSA. The CDR3: CASSPTGGYQPQHF. In DNA, the CDR3 is TGTGCCAGCAGCCCAACAGGGGGCTATCAGCCCCAGCATTTT. The complete variable domain, with remaining parts taken from reference TRBV7-2 and TRBJ1-5, reads GAGVSQSPSNKVTEKGKDVELRCDPISGHTALYWYRQSLGQGLEFLIYFQGNSAPDKSGLPSDRFSAERTGGSVSTLTIQRTQQEDSAVYLCASSPTGGYQPQHFGDGTRLSIL.

This rearrangement joins TRBV20-1 to TRBJ2-7; D ambiguous. The CDR3 length is 13 residues. Looked up from germline, CDR1 is DFQATT and CDR2 is SNEGSKA (reference sequence). Trimming left V 1 base short and J 3 bases short, with 10 bases between. CDR3 bases: TGCAGTGCTAGAGCCGACAACCGCTACGAGCAGTACTTC. Its protein product is CSARADNRYEQYF.

The rearrangement joins TRBV30 to TRBJ2-3, with 11 bases matching TRBD2. The CDR3 sequence is 17 residues long. The V segment lost 2 bases and the J segment 0 bases; nucleotides outside the gene matches: 7. Germline V gene lookup returns CDR1 GTSNPN and CDR2 SVGIG (reference sequence). The CDR3 reads CAWSTGTSGFSTDTQYF. The CDR3 nucleotides are TGTGCCTGGAGTACCGGGACTAGCGGTTTTAGCACAGATACGCAGTATTTT. The whole variable domain, filled in from reference TRBV30 and TRBJ2-3, reads SQTIHQWPATLVQPVGSPLSLECTVEGTSNPNLYWYRQAAGRGLQLLFYSVGIGQISSEVPQNLSASRPQDRQFILSSKKLLLSDSGFYLCAWSTGTSGFSTDTQYFGPGTRLTVL.

The V and J genes are TRBV6-2 or TRBV6-3 and TRBJ2-3; no definite D call. The CDR3 is 14 residues long. Looked up from germline, CDR1 is MNHEY and CDR2 is SVGEGT. V was trimmed by 2 bases and J by 4 bases, leaving 10 bases between them. CDR3 residues: CASSYVASADTQYF. Written as DNA, the CDR3 is TGTGCCAGCAGTTACGTAGCCAGCGCAGATACGCAGTATTTT.

The chain uses TRBV3-1 and TRBJ1-2; possible D gene TRBD1, 6 bases. Between the trimmed V and J ends, which lost 3 bases and 2 bases, there was a span of 13 bases. CDR1 is LGHDT, CDR2 YNNKEL, per germline (reference sequence). This CDR3 spans 15 amino acids. CDR3 amino acids: CASSHNDRPNYGYTF. The CDR3 DNA sequence: TGTGCCAGCAGCCATAATGACAGGCCCAACTATGGCTACACCTTC.

A few counts support this clonotype. V and J are TRBV20-1 and TRBJ1-1, with unresolved D. With 6 bases removed from V and 4 bases from J, the gap between germline ends came to 9 bases. Germline V CDR1 and CDR2: DFQATT, SNEGSKA (reference sequence). There are 11 residues in the CDR3. In DNA form, the CDR3 reads TGCAGTGCCCCCTTGGTCACTGAAGCTTTCTTT. Translation: CSAPLVTEAFF.

The chain joins TRBV5-5 to TRBJ2-7; unclear D gene. Trimming pared 3 bases from V and 2 bases from J, leaving 9 bases between. Germline lookup yields CDR1 SGHKS and CDR2 YYEKEE (reference sequence). The CDR3 covers 13 residues. CDR3 DNA sequence: TGTGCCAGCAGCTCGATTCAAACCTACGAGCAGTACTTC. Encoded protein: CASSSIQTYEQYF.

This clonotype turned up a few times. The gene calls are TRBV19 and TRBJ1-2, with 10 bases identical to TRBD1. V gave up 5 bases and J gave up 7 bases; unmatched junction bases: 1. This CDR3 has 12 amino acids. The germline CDR1 and CDR2 sequences are LNHDA and SQIVND (reference sequence). The CDR3 bases are TGTGCCAGTAGTTGGGACAGGGGTGGCTACACCTTC. Translation: CASSWDRGGYTF.

The rearrangement joins TRBV12-3 or TRBV12-4 to TRBJ2-7, with a tentative D call TRBD1 (5 bases). The V gene lost 8 bases and the J gene lost 6 bases, with 14 bases spanning the gap. The CDR3 consists of 12 residues. CDR3 sequence reads: CASATGASEQYF. CDR3 DNA: TGTGCCAGCGCTACTGGGGCCTCCGAGCAGTACTTC.

A few counts support this clonotype. V and J are TRBV27 and TRBJ1-3, with D uncertain. Germline CDR1 is MNHEY and CDR2 is SMNVEV (reference sequence). The CDR3 length is 15 residues. V was pared by 0 bases and J by 0 bases, with 6 bases between. CDR3 sequence: CASSLSSTSGNTIYF. In DNA, the CDR3 is TGTGCCAGCAGTTTATCCAGCACCTCTGGAAACACCATATATTTT.

This clonotype was seen only a few times. The chain couples TRBV5-5 to TRBJ1-6, with 11 nucleotides matching TRBD1. The junction had 6 bases not matched to a gene; V was cut back by 2 bases and J by 8 bases. The CDR3 totals 16 residues. CDR1 is SGHKS, CDR2 YYEKEE, per germline (reference sequence). CDR3 sequence (DNA): TGTGCCAGCAGCTTAGAAGGGGACAGGGGGTATTCACCCCTCCACTTT. Translated, it gives CASSLEGDRGYSPLHF.

The chain has TRBV3-1 and TRBJ1-6; D remains unclear. CDR3 length: 16 amino acids. The germline V and J ends were trimmed by 0 bases and 2 bases, with 8 bases remaining between them. The germline V gene encodes CDR1 LGHDT and CDR2 YNNKEL (reference sequence). The CDR3 DNA reads as TGTGCCAGCAGCCAAGATCAACAGCCCTATAATTCACCCCTCCACTTT. Protein product: CASSQDQQPYNSPLHF.

This clonotype was observed a few times. The chain joins TRBV5-5 to TRBJ1-5; D possibly corresponds to TRBD1 (6 bases). The germline CDR1 and CDR2 sequences are SGHKS and YYEKEE (reference sequence). Deletions cut 7 bases from V and 0 bases from J, with 20 bases between. CDR3 length: 17 amino acids. Written as DNA, the CDR3 is TGTGCCAGCTCCCCGGGGGCCTCGGGGAATAGCAATCAGCCCCAGCATTTT. This codes for CASSPGASGNSNQPQHF.

The table lists this clonotype with a count of one. This chain links TRBV2 with TRBJ2-3; TRBD2 agrees at 9 bases. The CDR3 has 16 residues. V dropped 6 bases and J dropped 0; count of bases not matched to a gene: 7. CDR1 is SNHLY and CDR2 is FYNNEI in the germline V gene. The CDR3 DNA reads as TGTGCCAGCAGATGGACTAGCGTACCTAGCACAGATACGCAGTATTTT. Its protein product is CASRWTSVPSTDTQYF.

J is TRBJ1-1 and V is TRBV29-1, with D uncertain. Germline lookup yields CDR1 SQVTM and CDR2 ANQGSEA. V was clipped by 6 bases and J by 0 bases, with 11 bases between them. The CDR3 covers 13 residues. This CDR3 reads CSVLRPLNTEAFF. The CDR3 region has the DNA TGCAGCGTACTTAGACCTCTGAACACTGAAGCTTTCTTT.

Many counts were recorded for this clonotype. CDR3 nucleotides: TGTGCCAGCAGCTTCGGACAGGGATTTCACACCGGGGAGCTGTTTTTT. The encoded protein is CASSFGQGFHTGELFF. V is TRBV7-9 and J is TRBJ2-2; TRBD1 matches at 8 bases. This CDR3 region has 16 residues. J lost 3 bases, V lost 3 bases, and 6 bases had no gene match. The V gene's germline CDR1 is SEHNR and CDR2 FQNEAQ (reference sequence).

This clonotype was detected many times. The rearrangement links TRBV20-1 to TRBJ2-1, with 9 bases lining up with TRBD2. The germline CDR1 and CDR2 sequences are DFQATT and SNEGSKA (reference sequence). Losses at the gene ends were 1 base for V and 8 bases for J; bases not matched to a gene: 6. The CDR3 is made up of 14 amino acids. The CDR3 nucleotides are TGCAGTGCTAGAGGTAGCGGGGGTATCTATGAGCAGTTCTTC. Translating gives CSARGSGGIYEQFF.

J is TRBJ2-7 and V is TRBV4-1; 8 bases fit TRBD1. Germline CDR1 MGHRA, CDR2 YSYEKL. This CDR3 comprises 14 residues. The trim removed 3 bases at V and 3 bases at J, leaving 4 bases unmatched. CDR3: CASSQGTGDYEQYF. The CDR3 DNA sequence: TGCGCCAGCAGCCAGGGGACAGGAGACTACGAGCAGTACTTC.

This chain links TRBV2 with TRBJ2-7; D possibly corresponds to TRBD2 (6 bases). The CDR3 consists of 16 residues. Trimming stripped 2 bases from V and 6 bases from J, with 20 bases between. Germline assignment: CDR1 SNHLY and CDR2 FYNNEI. The DNA of the CDR3 is TGTGCCAGCAGTGAACTAGCGCCCACAGGAGGTCCCGAGCAGTACTTC. Protein: CASSELAPTGGPEQYF.

This clonotype was found many times. The V and J genes are TRBV5-1 and TRBJ2-5, with D hard to call. Looked up from germline, CDR1 is SGHRS and CDR2 is YFSETQ. The CDR3 contains 13 residues. V gave up 3 bases and J gave up 1 base, with 7 bases separating them. The CDR3 nucleotides read TGCGCCAGCAGCTACTCGATCCAAGAGACCCAGTACTTC. Amino acids: CASSYSIQETQYF.

The rearrangement joins TRBV7-3 to TRBJ2-2; no firm D call. This CDR3 region has 15 residues. The V end was cut by 2 bases, the J end by 4 bases, with 11 bases between. Germline V gene lookup returns CDR1 SGHTA and CDR2 FQGTGA. The CDR3 region is CASSLFSTATGELFF. The DNA for the CDR3 is TGTGCCAGCAGCTTATTCTCTACAGCCACCGGGGAGCTGTTTTTT.

This chain links TRBV2 with TRBJ1-2, with D unclear. Germline V lookup: CDR1 SNHLY, CDR2 FYNNEI. Trimming left V 7 bases short and J 0 bases short, with 15 bases between. This CDR3 is built from 15 residues. The CDR3 protein is CASTPRRPSNYGYTF. The DNA of the CDR3 is TGTGCCAGCACCCCGCGGAGACCCTCTAACTATGGCTACACCTTC.

This clonotype has just a few counts. This chain connects TRBV7-2 to TRBJ2-1; D gene ambiguous. The CDR3 has 13 residues. V lost 5 bases to trimming and J lost 4 bases, with 9 bases between them. CDR1 and CDR2 from the germline V gene are SGHTA and FQGNSA. CDR3 nucleotides: TGTGCCAGCAGCCTAGAACGGTACAATGAGCAGTTCTTC. It translates to CASSLERYNEQFF.